This TCR beta chain was recovered during a study of beta chain features in type 1 diabetes. On the study more broadly: No age, gender or cell yield differences were seen between patients and healthy donors.

This clone was counted only a few times. Investigators reverse transcribed all isolated RNA, so they sequenced expressed TCRB transcripts. Assay used: immunoSEQ multiplex PCR; TCRdb lists only in-frame clones, some missing. The data show approximately 470,000 clones, 25% to 35% seen once. The clonotype originates from a man in his late teens or twenties in good health. Input material: naive CD4+ T cells from blood.

The CDR3 here is CAWSAGDSSNQPQHF. The CDR3 coding sequence is TGTGCCTGGAGTGCCGGGGACAGTAGCAATCAGCCCCAGCATTTT. J is TRBJ1-5 and V is TRBV30, with TRBD1 matching 7 bases. The length of the CDR3 is 15 residues. Unmatched junction bases numbered 3, after V lost 1 base and J lost 0 bases. Germline lookup yields CDR1 GTSNPN and CDR2 SVGIG (reference sequence).